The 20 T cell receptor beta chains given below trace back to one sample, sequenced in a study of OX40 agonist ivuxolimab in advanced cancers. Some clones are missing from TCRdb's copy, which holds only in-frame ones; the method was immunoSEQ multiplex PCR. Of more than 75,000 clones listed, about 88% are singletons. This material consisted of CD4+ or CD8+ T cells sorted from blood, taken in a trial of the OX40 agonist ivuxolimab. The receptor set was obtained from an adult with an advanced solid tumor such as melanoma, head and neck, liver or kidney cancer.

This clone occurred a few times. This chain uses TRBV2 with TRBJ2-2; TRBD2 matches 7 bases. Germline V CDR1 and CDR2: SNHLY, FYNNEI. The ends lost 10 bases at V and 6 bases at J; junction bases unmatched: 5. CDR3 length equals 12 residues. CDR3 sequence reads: CATSAGAGELFF. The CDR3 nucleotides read TGTGCCACCTCCGCGGGGGCCGGGGAGCTGTTTTTT. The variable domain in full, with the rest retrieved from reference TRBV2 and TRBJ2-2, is EPEVTQTPSHQVTQMGQEVILRCVPISNHLYFYWYRQILGQKVEFLVSFYNNEISEKSEIFDDQFSVERPDGSNFTLKIRSTKLEDSAMYFCATSAGAGELFFGEGSRLTVL.

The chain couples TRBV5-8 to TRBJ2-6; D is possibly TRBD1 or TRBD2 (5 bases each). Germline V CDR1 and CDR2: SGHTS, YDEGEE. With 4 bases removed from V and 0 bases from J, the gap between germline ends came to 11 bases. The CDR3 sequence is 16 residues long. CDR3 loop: CASSVWDLSGANVLTF. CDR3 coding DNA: TGTGCCAGCAGCGTATGGGACCTCTCTGGGGCCAACGTCCTGACTTTC. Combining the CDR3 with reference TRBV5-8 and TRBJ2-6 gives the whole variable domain EAGVTQSPTHLIKTRGQQATLRCSPISGHTSVYWYQQALGLGLQFLLWYDEGEERNRGNFPPRFSGRQFPNYSSELNVNALELEDSALYLCASSVWDLSGANVLTFGAGSRLTVL.

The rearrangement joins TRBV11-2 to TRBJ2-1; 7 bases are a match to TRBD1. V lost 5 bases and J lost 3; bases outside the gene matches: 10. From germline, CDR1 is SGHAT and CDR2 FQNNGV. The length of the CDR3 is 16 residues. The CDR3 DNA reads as TGTGCCAGCAGCGTCCGACAGGGACGCCTCTACAATGAGCAGTTCTTC. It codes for CASSVRQGRLYNEQFF.

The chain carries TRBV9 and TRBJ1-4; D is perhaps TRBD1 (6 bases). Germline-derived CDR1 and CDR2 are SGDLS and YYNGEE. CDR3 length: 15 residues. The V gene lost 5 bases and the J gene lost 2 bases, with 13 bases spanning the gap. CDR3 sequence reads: CASSPGVRTNEKLFF. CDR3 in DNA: TGTGCCAGCAGTCCAGGGGTACGCACTAATGAAAAACTGTTTTTT.

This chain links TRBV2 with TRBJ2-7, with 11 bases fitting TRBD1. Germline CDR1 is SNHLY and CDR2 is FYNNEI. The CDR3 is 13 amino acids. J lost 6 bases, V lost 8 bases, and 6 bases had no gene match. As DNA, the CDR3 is TGTGCCAGCTCTGGACAGGGGGCGGGCGAGCAGTACTTC. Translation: CASSGQGAGEQYF.

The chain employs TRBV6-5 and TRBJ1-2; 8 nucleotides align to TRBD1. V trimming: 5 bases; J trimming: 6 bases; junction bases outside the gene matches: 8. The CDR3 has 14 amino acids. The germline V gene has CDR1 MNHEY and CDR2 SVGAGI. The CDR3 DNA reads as TGTGCCAGCAGTATCTGGACAGGGATGAATGGCTACACCTTC. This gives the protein CASSIWTGMNGYTF.

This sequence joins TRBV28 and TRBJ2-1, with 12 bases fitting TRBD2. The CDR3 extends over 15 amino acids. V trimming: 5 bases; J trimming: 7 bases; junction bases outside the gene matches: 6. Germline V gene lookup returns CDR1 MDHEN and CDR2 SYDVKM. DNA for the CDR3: TGTGCCAGCAGTCTCCCTAGCGGGAGGGGAAATGAGCAGTTCTTC. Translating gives CASSLPSGRGNEQFF. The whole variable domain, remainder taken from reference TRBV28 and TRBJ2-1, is DVKVTQSSRYLVKRTGEKVFLECVQDMDHENMFWYRQDPGLGLRLIYFSYDVKMKEKGDIPEGYSVSREKKERFSLILESASTNQTSMYLCASSLPSGRGNEQFFGPGTRLTVL.

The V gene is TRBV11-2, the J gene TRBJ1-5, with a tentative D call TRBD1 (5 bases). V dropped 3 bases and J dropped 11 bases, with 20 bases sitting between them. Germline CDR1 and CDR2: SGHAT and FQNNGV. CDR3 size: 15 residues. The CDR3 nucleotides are TGTGCCAGCAGCTTGAGTCCGCACCAGGGATCATCCCAGCATTTT. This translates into CASSLSPHQGSSQHF.

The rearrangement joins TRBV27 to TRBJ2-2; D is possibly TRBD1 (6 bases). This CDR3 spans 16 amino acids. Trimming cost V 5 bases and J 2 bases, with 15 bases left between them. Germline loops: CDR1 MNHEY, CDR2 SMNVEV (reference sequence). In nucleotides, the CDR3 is TGTGCCAGCAGTAATATAGGGACACTAAACACCGGGGAGCTGTTTTTT. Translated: CASSNIGTLNTGELFF.

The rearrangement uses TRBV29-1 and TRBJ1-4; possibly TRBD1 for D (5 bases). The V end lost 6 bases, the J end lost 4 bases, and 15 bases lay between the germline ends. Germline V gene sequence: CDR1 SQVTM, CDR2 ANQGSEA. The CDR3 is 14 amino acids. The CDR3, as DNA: TGCAGCGTAAAATCCGGGACGATTAATGAAAAACTGTTTTTT. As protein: CSVKSGTINEKLFF.

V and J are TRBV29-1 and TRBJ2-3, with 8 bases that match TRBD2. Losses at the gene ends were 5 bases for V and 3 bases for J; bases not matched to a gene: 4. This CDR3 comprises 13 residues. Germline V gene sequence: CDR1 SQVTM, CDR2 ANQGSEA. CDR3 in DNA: TGCAGCGTTCCCAGCGGGAGTACAGATACGCAGTATTTT. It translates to CSVPSGSTDTQYF.

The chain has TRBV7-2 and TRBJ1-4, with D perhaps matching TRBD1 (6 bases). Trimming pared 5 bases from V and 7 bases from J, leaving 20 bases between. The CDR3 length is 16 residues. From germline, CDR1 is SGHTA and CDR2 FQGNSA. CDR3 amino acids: CASSATSRGLGEKLFF. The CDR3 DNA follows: TGTGCCAGCAGCGCGACAAGTAGGGGGTTGGGTGAAAAACTGTTTTTT.

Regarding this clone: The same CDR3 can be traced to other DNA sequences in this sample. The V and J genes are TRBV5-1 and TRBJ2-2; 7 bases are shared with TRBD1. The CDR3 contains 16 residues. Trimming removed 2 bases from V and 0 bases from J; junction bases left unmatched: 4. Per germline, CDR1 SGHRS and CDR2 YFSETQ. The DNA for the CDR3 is TGCGCCAGCAGCTTAACCGGGACAGCGAACACCGGGGAGCTGTTTTTT. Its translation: CASSLTGTANTGELFF.

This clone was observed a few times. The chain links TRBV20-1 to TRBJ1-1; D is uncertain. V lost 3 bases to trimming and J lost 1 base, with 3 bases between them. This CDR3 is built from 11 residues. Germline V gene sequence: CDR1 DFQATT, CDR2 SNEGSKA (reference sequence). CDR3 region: CSASPNTEAFF. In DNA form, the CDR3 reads TGCAGTGCTAGTCCGAACACTGAAGCTTTCTTT.

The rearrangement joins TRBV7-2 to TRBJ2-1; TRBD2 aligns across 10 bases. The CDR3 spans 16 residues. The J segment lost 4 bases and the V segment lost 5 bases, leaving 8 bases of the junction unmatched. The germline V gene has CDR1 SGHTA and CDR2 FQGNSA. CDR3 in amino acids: CASSPPGLATYNEQFF. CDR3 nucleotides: TGTGCCAGCAGCCCCCCGGGACTAGCGACATACAATGAGCAGTTCTTC.

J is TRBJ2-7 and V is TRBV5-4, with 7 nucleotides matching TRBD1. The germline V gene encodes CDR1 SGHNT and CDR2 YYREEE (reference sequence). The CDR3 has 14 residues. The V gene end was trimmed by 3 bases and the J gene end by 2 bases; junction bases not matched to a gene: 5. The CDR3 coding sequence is TGTGCCAGCAGCTCGGCTGGACAGGCCTACGAGCAGTACGTC. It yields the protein CASSSAGQAYEQYV.

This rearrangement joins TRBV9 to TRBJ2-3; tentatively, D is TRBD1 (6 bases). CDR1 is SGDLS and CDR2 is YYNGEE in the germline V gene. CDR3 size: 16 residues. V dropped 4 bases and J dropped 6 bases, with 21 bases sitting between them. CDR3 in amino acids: CASSRTAKTAQDTQYF. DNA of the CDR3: TGTGCCAGCAGCAGGACAGCAAAGACCGCCCAGGATACGCAGTATTTT.

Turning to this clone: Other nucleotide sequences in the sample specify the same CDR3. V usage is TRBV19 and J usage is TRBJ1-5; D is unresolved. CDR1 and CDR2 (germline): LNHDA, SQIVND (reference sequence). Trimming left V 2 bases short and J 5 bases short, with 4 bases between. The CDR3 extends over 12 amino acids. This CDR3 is CASSISDQPQHF. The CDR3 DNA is TGTGCCAGTAGTATATCGGATCAGCCCCAGCATTTT. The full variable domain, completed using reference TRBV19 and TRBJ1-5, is DGGITQSPKYLFRKEGQNVTLSCEQNLNHDAMYWYRQDPGQGLRLIYYSQIVNDFQKGDIAEGYSVSREKKESFPLTVTSAQKNPTAFYLCASSISDQPQHFGDGTRLSIL.

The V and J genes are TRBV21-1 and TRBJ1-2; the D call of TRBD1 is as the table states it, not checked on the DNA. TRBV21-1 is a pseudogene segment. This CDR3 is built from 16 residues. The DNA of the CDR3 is TGTGCCAGCAGCAAAGGGGGGGGACAGGGGACCTATGGCTACACCTTC. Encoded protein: CASSKGGGQGTYGYTF.

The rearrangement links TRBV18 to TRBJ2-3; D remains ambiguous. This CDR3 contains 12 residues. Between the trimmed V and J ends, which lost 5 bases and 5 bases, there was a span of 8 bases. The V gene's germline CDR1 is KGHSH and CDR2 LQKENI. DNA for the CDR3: TGTGCCAGCTCAAACAAGGGAGATACGCAGTATTTT. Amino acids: CASSNKGDTQYF.